A single sample is the source of the 7 T cell receptor beta chains below, sequenced in a study of cytotoxic CD8 clonotypes in ibrutinib-treated CLL. Using immunoSEQ multiplex PCR, the repertoire was profiled, and TCRdb retains in-frame clones only, with some absent. The profile covers 150,000 or so clones, with roughly four fifths appearing a single time and about 4.5% taken by the ten largest. This material consisted of PBMCs, taken after 24 months of ibrutinib treatment. All receptors come from a human donor with chronic lymphocytic leukemia.

The chain employs TRBV28 and TRBJ2-5, with TRBD1 as a possible D gene (8 bases). Per the germline V gene, CDR1 is MDHEN and CDR2 is SYDVKM. The CDR3 has 15 amino acids. Trimming removed 6 bases at V and 4 bases at J, with 18 bases between. The CDR3 spells CASSDYNRGGETQYF. CDR3 in DNA: TGTGCCAGCAGCGACTATAACAGGGGGGGAGAGACCCAGTACTTC.

This rearrangement joins TRBV10-3 to TRBJ2-1, with a possible D match to TRBD2 (5 bases). Germline assignment: CDR1 ENHRY and CDR2 SYGVKD. The V and J ends lost 0 bases and 9 bases respectively, with 15 bases between them. The CDR3 has 15 residues. The DNA of the CDR3 is TGTGCCATCAGTGAGTCAGTGGGAGCCAAGGGTGAGCAGTTCTTC. Translating gives CAISESVGAKGEQFF.

This chain joins TRBV7-3 and TRBJ2-3; either TRBD1 or TRBD2 may fit D (6 bases each). The germline V gene has CDR1 SGHTA and CDR2 FQGTGA. The CDR3 spans 15 residues. V lost 7 bases and J lost 2, with 16 bases in between. As DNA, the CDR3 is TGTGCCAGCACCAGGCTGGGGGGCCCCACAGATACGCAGTATTTT. This encodes CASTRLGGPTDTQYF.

The V gene is TRBV7-2, the J gene TRBJ1-3; TRBD1 matches 8 bases. The CDR3 sequence is 15 residues long. V gave up 3 bases and J gave up 1 base; unmatched junction bases: 2. Germline values: CDR1 SGHTA, CDR2 FQGNSA. CDR3 residues: CASSFRQGSGNTIYF. The CDR3, as DNA: TGTGCCAGCAGCTTTCGACAGGGGTCTGGAAACACCATATATTTT.

The chain joins TRBV6-6 to TRBJ2-1, with D possibly TRBD1 on 5 matching bases. The CDR3 spans 13 residues. Germline CDR1 reads MNHNY; CDR2 reads SVGAGI (reference sequence). The V end lost 8 bases, the J end lost 7 bases, and 15 bases lay between the germline ends. CDR3 in amino acids: CASYEAGSNEQFF. For the CDR3, the DNA is TGTGCCAGCTATGAGGCAGGGTCAAATGAGCAGTTCTTC.

The V gene is TRBV5-1, the J gene TRBJ2-1, with D perhaps matching TRBD2 (6 bases). This CDR3 is built from 14 residues. Trimming stripped 7 bases from V and 6 bases from J, with 17 bases between. Germline V gene sequence: CDR1 SGHRS, CDR2 YFSETQ. CDR3 sequence reads: CASGTGVRTNEQFF. CDR3 bases: TGCGCCAGCGGGACGGGGGTCAGAACCAATGAGCAGTTCTTC.

V and J are TRBV10-3 and TRBJ2-1; 9 positions agree with TRBD2. CDR1 ENHRY and CDR2 SYGVKD come from the germline V gene. The ends lost 9 bases at V and 9 bases at J; junction bases unmatched: 15. CDR3 length: 15 amino acids. This chain's CDR3 is CAIGSDRTSEIEQFF. CDR3 coding DNA: TGTGCCATAGGATCGGACCGGACTAGCGAGATTGAGCAGTTCTTC.